This T cell receptor beta chain was found in a study of CD8 T cells in ankylosing spondylitis. General study results and limits: In the blood and synovial fluid of reactive arthritis, some motif variants had been previously reported. It appeared that ankylosing spondylitis blood was characterized by a TCR beta motif of roughly 8 highly homologous variants.

As regards this clonotype: What it binds is not known.

Via MiXCR, TCRdb re-called the 5' RACE reads, giving one row per CDR3 protein. Seen here are 750,000 to 850,000 distinct CDR3 sequences, about 12% observed once, and the top ten hold less than 0.65%. The CDR3 runs 16 residues. The germline V gene has CDR1 MDHEN and CDR2 SYDVKM. The J segment lost 4 bases and the V segment lost 10 bases, leaving 13 bases of the junction unmatched. The sequenced sample consisted of blood, either unsorted or a sorted T cell fraction (not recorded which). The chain is built from TRBV28 and TRBJ2-1; TRBD2 aligns across 10 bases. This TCR came from a male donor with ankylosing spondylitis. Written as DNA, the CDR3 is TGTGCCACCACCGGGTCTAGCGGGAGAGAGTACAATGAGCAGTTCTTC. Amino acid sequence: CATTGSSGREYNEQFF.